This TCR beta chain was identified during a study of cytomegalovirus exposure and HLA in healthy donors. Both 60 Vbeta primers and 13 Jbeta primers went into the PCR. Sequencing used immunoSEQ multiplex PCR; TCRdb keeps in-frame clones, though not all of them. The sample records more than 95,000 clones, about 16% being singletons. Notes on the study in general: With further analysis later on, most CMV-associated TCR beta chains appeared HLA-restricted. A later look showed TCR association rates differing by HLA locus, highest for DRB1 and lowest for HLA-C.

Germline CDR1 reads SGDLS; CDR2 reads YYNGEE. CDR3 size: 15 residues. With V trimmed by 3 bases and J by 2 bases, 7 bases remained unmatched. This clone was seen only once. Its antigen remains unknown. V usage is TRBV9 and J usage is TRBJ1-2; 7 bases agree with TRBD1. Sequences were obtained from PBMCs. The receptor was isolated from a female donor in good health and CMV-seronegative. The CDR3 bases are TGTGCCAGCAGCGGACAGGGCAGTCCGAACTATGGCTACACCTTC. Translation gives CASSGQGSPNYGYTF.